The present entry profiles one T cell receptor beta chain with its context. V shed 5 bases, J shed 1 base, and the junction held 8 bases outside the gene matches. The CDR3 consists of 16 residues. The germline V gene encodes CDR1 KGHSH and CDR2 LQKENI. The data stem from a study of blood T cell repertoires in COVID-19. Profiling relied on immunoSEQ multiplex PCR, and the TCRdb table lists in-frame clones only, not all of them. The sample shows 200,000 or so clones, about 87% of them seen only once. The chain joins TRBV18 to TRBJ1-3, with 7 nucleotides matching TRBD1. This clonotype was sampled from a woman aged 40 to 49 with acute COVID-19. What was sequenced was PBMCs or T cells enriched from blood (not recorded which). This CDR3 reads CASSADRRGSGNTIYF. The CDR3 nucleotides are TGTGCCAGCTCAGCGGACAGGAGGGGGTCTGGAAACACCATATATTTT.